A single sample gave rise to the 25 T cell receptor beta chains below, sequenced in a study of response to subunit inactivated influenza vaccine (dated by TCRdb to 2017 to 2018). Libraries were built with RT-PCR. The sequencing machine was an Illumina HiSeq 2500. TCRdb passed the public sequencing reads through fastp at Q25 and MiXCR, retaining productive beta sequences. All rows with the same CDR3 protein become a single entry with the most common DNA and genes. A total of 500,000 to 600,000 distinct CDR3 sequences appear in this sample, approximately 10% of them only once. The top ten clones comprise 10% to 13% of the sample. The sample in question was PBMCs from blood, obtained on the day of vaccination. The receptors come from a man in his fifties or sixties who received an inactivated influenza vaccine. Donor details come from another sample of the same person, matched by shared clones.

This clonotype was observed at least ten times. This chain's CDR3 is CASSSSGVSSYNEQFF. In DNA, the CDR3 is TGTGCCAGCAGTTCCTCGGGGGTTAGCTCCTACAATGAGCAGTTCTTC. V usage is TRBV6-2 or TRBV6-3 and J usage is TRBJ2-1, with D tentatively TRBD2 (6 bases). CDR3 length: 16 residues. Trimming pared 4 bases from V and 0 bases from J, leaving 13 bases between. The germline gives CDR1 MNHEY, CDR2 SVGEGT.

The DNA for the CDR3 is TGCGCCAGCAGCCAAGAGGGACAGGGACCCAGCTACGAGCAGTACTTC. Translated: CASSQEGQGPSYEQYF. The chain carries TRBV4-3 and TRBJ2-7; 9 nucleotides align to TRBD1. V trimming: 0 bases; J trimming: 3 bases; junction bases outside the gene matches: 6. This CDR3 has 16 residues. The germline V gene has CDR1 LGHNA and CDR2 YSLEER.

This clonotype appeared a few times. V gene TRBV5-1 combines with J gene TRBJ2-3; D remains unclear. The CDR3 is 15 residues long. The germline V and J ends were trimmed by 0 bases and 4 bases, with 12 bases remaining between them. Germline values: CDR1 SGHRS, CDR2 YFSETQ. The CDR3 reads CASSLAASPSDTQYF. The CDR3 DNA reads TGCGCCAGCAGCTTGGCGGCCAGTCCTTCAGATACGCAGTATTTT. Using reference TRBV5-1 and TRBJ2-3 for the parts outside the CDR3, the full variable domain is KAGVTQTPRYLIKTRGQQVTLSCSPISGHRSVSWYQQTPGQGLQFLFEYFSETQRNKGNFPGRFSGRQFSNSRSEMNVSTLELGDSALYLCASSLAASPSDTQYFGPGTRLTVL.

The sample holds a few counts of this clonotype. The rearrangement links TRBV20-1 to TRBJ2-3, with 12 positions matching TRBD2. CDR1 is DFQATT, CDR2 SNEGSKA, per germline (reference sequence). This CDR3 has 16 residues. The V segment lost 0 bases and the J segment 4 bases; nucleotides outside the gene matches: 5. The CDR3 DNA reads as TGCAGTGCTAGAGACCTCGGGACTAGCGGGCCAGATACGCAGTATTTT. Protein product: CSARDLGTSGPDTQYF.

Here the CDR3 DNA reads TGCAGTGCTAGAGTAGCGGGGGGTCCCCAAGAGACCCAGTACTTC. This translates into CSARVAGGPQETQYF. The chain carries TRBV20-1 and TRBJ2-5; 10 positions match TRBD2. Unmatched junction bases numbered 3, after V lost 1 base and J lost 1 base. Germline V gives CDR1 DFQATT, CDR2 SNEGSKA (reference sequence). The CDR3 covers 15 residues.

This clonotype was detected a few times. The V call is TRBV7-2, the J call TRBJ1-4, with a possible D match to TRBD1 (5 bases). The germline V gene encodes CDR1 SGHTA and CDR2 FQGNSA. The V and J ends lost 5 bases and 8 bases respectively, with 12 bases between them. The CDR3 has 13 amino acids. The CDR3 region has the DNA TGTGCCAGCAGCCGGGGACTGGCAGAAAAACTGTTTTTT. It yields the protein CASSRGLAEKLFF. Using reference TRBV7-2 and TRBJ1-4 for the parts outside the CDR3, the full variable domain is GAGVSQSPSNKVTEKGKDVELRCDPISGHTALYWYRQSLGQGLEFLIYFQGNSAPDKSGLPSDRFSAERTGGSVSTLTIQRTQQEDSAVYLCASSRGLAEKLFFGSGTQLSVL.

This clonotype has just a few counts. J is TRBJ1-1 and V is TRBV15; the match to TRBD1 covers 7 bases. Per the germline V gene, CDR1 is LNHNV and CDR2 is YYDKDF (reference sequence). The CDR3 extends over 16 amino acids. Trimming took 0 bases from V and 1 from J; bases not matched to a gene: 5. DNA for the CDR3: TGTGCCACCAGCAGAGATTTGGCAGGGGGGAACACTGAAGCTTTCTTT. It codes for CATSRDLAGGNTEAFF. The full variable domain, rest sourced from reference TRBV15 and TRBJ1-1, is DAMVIQNPRYQVTQFGKPVTLSCSQTLNHNVMYWYQQKSSQAPKLLFHYYDKDFNNEADTPDNFQSRRPNTSFCFLDIRSPGLGDTAMYLCATSRDLAGGNTEAFFGQGTRLTVV.

This clonotype appeared many times. V and J are TRBV12-3 or TRBV12-4 and TRBJ2-4; 9 nucleotides agree with TRBD1. Trimming removed 9 bases from V and 3 bases from J; junction bases left unmatched: 9. The CDR3 is made up of 15 amino acids. The CDR3 reads CASYQWGQGKNIQYF. DNA for the CDR3: TGTGCCAGTTACCAATGGGGACAGGGCAAAAACATTCAGTACTTC.

This clonotype was recorded a few times. The rearrangement joins TRBV11-2 to TRBJ1-1, with 7 bases identical to TRBD1. In germline, CDR1 is SGHAT, CDR2 FQNNGV. V trimming: 4 bases; J trimming: 7 bases; junction bases outside the gene matches: 3. This CDR3 spans 12 amino acids. For the CDR3, the DNA is TGTGCCAGCAGCTCGGGACAGCTTGAAGCTTTCTTT. Its translation is CASSSGQLEAFF.

The chain recombines TRBV3-1 with TRBJ2-5; 14 nucleotides match TRBD2. Unmatched junction bases numbered 9, after V lost 10 bases and J lost 8 bases. There are 14 residues in the CDR3. Germline V gives CDR1 LGHDT, CDR2 YNNKEL (reference sequence). CDR3 coding DNA: TGTGCCACCCAGACTAGCGGGAGGGCCGGAACCCAGTACTTC. Translation gives CATQTSGRAGTQYF.

This clonotype appeared many times. V and J are TRBV5-1 and TRBJ2-7; a possible D gene is TRBD1 (5 bases). CDR1 and CDR2 from the germline V gene are SGHRS and YFSETQ. The CDR3 runs 14 residues. The V end lost 4 bases, the J end lost 0 bases, and 11 bases lay between the germline ends. DNA of the CDR3: TGCGCCAGCAGCACCTCAGGGCCCTCCTACGAGCAGTACTTC. Amino acids: CASSTSGPSYEQYF.

This clonotype was detected a few times. V and J are TRBV27 and TRBJ2-1; TRBD1 aligns across 9 bases. CDR3 size: 16 residues. Losses at the gene ends were 6 bases for V and 9 bases for J; bases not matched to a gene: 15. Germline-derived CDR1 and CDR2 are MNHEY and SMNVEV (reference sequence). The CDR3 here is CASSLTAGQGATEQFF. CDR3 bases: TGTGCCAGCAGCCTGACGGCGGGACAGGGCGCTACTGAGCAGTTCTTC.

The chain recombines TRBV9 with TRBJ2-3; D is ambiguous. This CDR3 has 16 amino acids. V shed 2 bases and J shed 3 bases, with 16 bases lying between them. Germline CDR1 reads SGDLS; CDR2 reads YYNGEE. This CDR3 reads CASSVNSAATTDTQYF. The DNA of the CDR3 is TGTGCCAGCAGCGTGAATTCGGCAGCTACTACAGATACGCAGTATTTT.

The rearrangement joins TRBV7-9 to TRBJ1-2; D is unresolved. The CDR3 consists of 14 residues. V lost 1 base and J lost 8, with 14 bases in between. CDR1 and CDR2 (germline): SEHNR, FQNEAQ (reference sequence). CDR3 sequence: CASSLGITDVGYTF. CDR3 sequence (DNA): TGTGCCAGCAGCTTAGGTATTACGGACGTGGGCTACACCTTC.

Notes on this clonotype: The junction does not match germline at one end; this may be a read error. The chain has TRBV3-1 and TRBJ1-2, with unresolved D. Germline V gene sequence: CDR1 LGHDT, CDR2 YNNKEL (reference sequence). The CDR3 runs to 13 residues. The CDR3 DNA is TGTGCCAGCAGCCAAGATCCTTACTACGGCTACACCTTC. This gives the protein CASSQDPYYGYTF.

This sequence joins TRBV6-2 or TRBV6-3 and TRBJ2-1; D is unresolved. The CDR3 is 12 amino acids. Between the trimmed V and J ends, which lost 0 bases and 6 bases, there was a span of 3 bases. Germline CDR1 and CDR2: MNHEY and SVGEGT. Here the CDR3 reads CASSYSPNEQFF. CDR3 DNA: TGTGCCAGCAGTTACTCGCCCAATGAGCAGTTCTTC.

The table lists this clonotype with a few counts. The chain joins TRBV5-1 to TRBJ1-5, with D unresolved. Per the germline V gene, CDR1 is SGHRS and CDR2 is YFSETQ. V gave up 3 bases and J gave up 3 bases, with 7 bases separating them. The CDR3 has 13 amino acids. The DNA of the CDR3 is TGCGCCAGCAGCTACAGCACCAATCAGCCCCAGCATTTT. Amino acids: CASSYSTNQPQHF.

This clonotype was seen a handful of times. The V call is TRBV27, the J call TRBJ2-6; the D call may be TRBD1 or TRBD2 (6 bases each). V was pared by 4 bases and J by 3 bases, with 28 bases between. The CDR3 length is 21 residues. Per the germline V gene, CDR1 is MNHEY and CDR2 is SMNVEV (reference sequence). CDR3 bases: TGTGCCAGCAGTTCCAAAGGGAGGAACAGGGTATCCCCGCATGGGGCCAACGTCCTGACTTTC. It yields the protein CASSSKGRNRVSPHGANVLTF.

This clonotype appeared many times. The V call is TRBV5-1, the J call TRBJ2-2; tentative D call: TRBD2 (5 bases). The germline V gene has CDR1 SGHRS and CDR2 YFSETQ. This CDR3 comprises 15 residues. The V end was cut by 1 base, the J end by 5 bases, with 12 bases between. The CDR3 region has the DNA TGCGCCAGCAGCTTGAATTCAGCGGCTACCGGGGAGCTGTTTTTT. Translation gives CASSLNSAATGELFF.

There are a few counts of this clonotype. The chain carries TRBV10-3 and TRBJ2-2, with D unclear. V shed 8 bases and J shed 3 bases, with 7 bases lying between them. Germline values: CDR1 ENHRY, CDR2 SYGVKD. This CDR3 is built from 12 residues. The CDR3 DNA is TGTGCCATCGGTCTACACACCGGGGAGCTGTTTTTT. Amino acid sequence: CAIGLHTGELFF.

V usage is TRBV5-1 and J usage is TRBJ2-1; TRBD1 matches at 8 bases. Losses at the gene ends were 4 bases for V and 10 bases for J; bases not matched to a gene: 16. The length of the CDR3 is 16 residues. The V gene's germline CDR1 is SGHRS and CDR2 YFSETQ. CDR3 nucleotide sequence: TGCGCCAGCAGCCCCCAGGGGGCCATCTCCGTTAGGGAGCAGTTCTTC. This codes for CASSPQGAISVREQFF.

In this sample, this clonotype turned up a few times. This sequence joins TRBV29-1 and TRBJ2-6; D gene unclear. There are 17 residues in the CDR3. Germline V gene sequence: CDR1 SQVTM, CDR2 ANQGSEA. The V and J ends lost 4 bases and 1 base respectively, with 17 bases between them. The CDR3 region has the DNA TGCAGCGTTGGCCCCTACGAGAGTTTATCTGGGGCCAACGTCCTGACTTTC. It is translated as CSVGPYESLSGANVLTF. Combining the CDR3 with reference TRBV29-1 and TRBJ2-6 gives the whole variable domain SAVISQKPSRDICQRGTSLTIQCQVDSQVTMMFWYRQQPGQSLTLIATANQGSEATYESGFVIDKFPISRPNLTFSTLTVSNMSPEDSSIYLCSVGPYESLSGANVLTFGAGSRLTVL.

This clonotype was picked up many times. The chain combines TRBV7-2 with TRBJ2-7; 9 bases match TRBD1. Germline V CDR1 and CDR2: SGHTA, FQGNSA. V shed 2 bases and J 3 bases; nucleotides not matched to a gene: 5. The CDR3 totals 15 residues. The CDR3 spells CASSLTGTGNYEQYF. In nucleotides, the CDR3 is TGTGCCAGCAGCTTAACAGGGACAGGGAACTACGAGCAGTACTTC.

The rearrangement joins TRBV18 to TRBJ2-1; 7 nucleotides line up with TRBD1. In germline, CDR1 is KGHSH, CDR2 LQKENI. This CDR3 region has 14 residues. V trimming: 2 bases; J trimming: 9 bases; junction bases outside the gene matches: 7. CDR3 sequence: CASSPNQGETEQFF. The CDR3 bases are TGTGCCAGCTCACCAAACCAGGGGGAGACTGAGCAGTTCTTC.

This clonotype was seen a few times. The V and J genes are TRBV15 and TRBJ2-1; TRBD2 matches at 10 bases. CDR3 length: 18 residues. In germline, CDR1 is LNHNV, CDR2 YYDKDF (reference sequence). After removal of 1 base from V and 6 bases from J, the junction contained 12 bases not matched to a gene. DNA for the CDR3: TGTGCCACCAGCAGAGGTACCTCACTAGCGGGAAGGGGCAATGAGCAGTTCTTC. Residues: CATSRGTSLAGRGNEQFF.